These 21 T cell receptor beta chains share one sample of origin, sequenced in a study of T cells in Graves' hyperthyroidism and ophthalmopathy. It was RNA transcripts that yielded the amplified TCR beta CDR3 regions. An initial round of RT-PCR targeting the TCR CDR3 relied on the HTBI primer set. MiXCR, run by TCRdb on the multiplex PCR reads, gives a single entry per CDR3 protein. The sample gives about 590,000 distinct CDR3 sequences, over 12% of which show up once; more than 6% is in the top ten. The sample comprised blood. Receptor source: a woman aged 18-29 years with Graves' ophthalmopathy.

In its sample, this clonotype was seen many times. The CDR3 sequence is CASSGDTGPQHF. The CDR3 DNA is TGTGCCAGCAGTGGAGATACAGGGCCCCAGCATTTT. The J gene is TRBJ1-5, the V gene TRBV2, with D tentatively TRBD1 (5 bases). Germline V gene data show CDR1 as SNHLY and CDR2 as FYNNEI. V was shortened by 4 bases and J by 9 bases, with 10 bases between the two germline ends. The CDR3 consists of 12 residues. The full variable domain, with the rest looked up from reference TRBV2 and TRBJ1-5, is EPEVTQTPSHQVTQMGQEVILRCVPISNHLYFYWYRQILGQKVEFLVSFYNNEISEKSEIFDDQFSVERPDGSNFTLKIRSTKLEDSAMYFCASSGDTGPQHFGDGTRLSIL.

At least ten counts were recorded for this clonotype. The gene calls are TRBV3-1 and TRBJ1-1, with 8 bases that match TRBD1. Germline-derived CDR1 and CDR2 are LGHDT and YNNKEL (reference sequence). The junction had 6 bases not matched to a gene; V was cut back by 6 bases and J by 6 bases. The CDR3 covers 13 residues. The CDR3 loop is CASSKAGGAEAFF. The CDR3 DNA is TGTGCCAGCAGTAAAGCAGGGGGCGCTGAAGCTTTCTTT.

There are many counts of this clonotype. DNA for the CDR3: TGTGCCAGCAGCGTCCCGGAGGGGGGCGGGGATACGCAGTATTTT. It specifies CASSVPEGGGDTQYF. V and J are TRBV9 and TRBJ2-3; possibly TRBD1 or TRBD2 for D (6 bases each). The V gene lost 2 bases and the J gene lost 6 bases, with 16 bases spanning the gap. The germline gives CDR1 SGDLS, CDR2 YYNGEE. CDR3 length: 15 amino acids.

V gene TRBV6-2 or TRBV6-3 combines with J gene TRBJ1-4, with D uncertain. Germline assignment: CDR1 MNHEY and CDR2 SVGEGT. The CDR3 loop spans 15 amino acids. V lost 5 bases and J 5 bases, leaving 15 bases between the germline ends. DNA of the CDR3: TGTGCCAGCAGTCGGGAGAAAGGGTACAATGAAAAACTGTTTTTT. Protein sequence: CASSREKGYNEKLFF.

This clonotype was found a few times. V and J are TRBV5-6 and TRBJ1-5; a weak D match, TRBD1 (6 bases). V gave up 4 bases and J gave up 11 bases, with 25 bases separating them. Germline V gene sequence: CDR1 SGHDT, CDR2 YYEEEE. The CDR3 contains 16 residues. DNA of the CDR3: TGTGCCAGCAGCAAGACAGGAGAGTTAGCAAGAGGGGCCCAGCATTTT. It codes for CASSKTGELARGAQHF. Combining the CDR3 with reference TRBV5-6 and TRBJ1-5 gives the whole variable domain DAGVTQSPTHLIKTRGQQVTLRCSPKSGHDTVSWYQQALGQGPQFIFQYYEEEERQRGNFPDRFSGHQFPNYSSELNVNALLLGDSALYLCASSKTGELARGAQHFGDGTRLSIL.

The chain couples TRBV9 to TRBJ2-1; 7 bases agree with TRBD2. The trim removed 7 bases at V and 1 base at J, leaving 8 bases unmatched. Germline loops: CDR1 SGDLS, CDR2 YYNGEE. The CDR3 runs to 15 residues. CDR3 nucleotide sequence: TGTGCCAGCGCTTCGGGACTACTTTCCTACAATGAGCAGTTCTTC. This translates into CASASGLLSYNEQFF.

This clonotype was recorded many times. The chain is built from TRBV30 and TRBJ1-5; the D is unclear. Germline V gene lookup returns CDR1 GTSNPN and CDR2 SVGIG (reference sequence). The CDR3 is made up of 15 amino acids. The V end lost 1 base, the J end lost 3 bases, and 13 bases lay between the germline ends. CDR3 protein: CAWSGLDGYNQPQHF. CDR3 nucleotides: TGTGCCTGGAGTGGTCTGGACGGGTACAATCAGCCCCAGCATTTT.

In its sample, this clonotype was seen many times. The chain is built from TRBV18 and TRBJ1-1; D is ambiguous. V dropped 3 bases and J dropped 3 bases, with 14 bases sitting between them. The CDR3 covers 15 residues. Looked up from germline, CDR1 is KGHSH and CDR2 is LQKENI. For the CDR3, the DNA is TGTGCCAGCTCACCTGGAGGGTTTTTGGACACTGAAGCTTTCTTT. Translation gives CASSPGGFLDTEAFF. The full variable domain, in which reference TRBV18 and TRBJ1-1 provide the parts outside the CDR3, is NAGVMQNPRHLVRRRGQEARLRCSPMKGHSHVYWYRQLPEEGLKFMVYLQKENIIDESGMPKERFSAEFPKEGPSILRIQQVVRGDSAAYFCASSPGGFLDTEAFFGQGTRLTVV.

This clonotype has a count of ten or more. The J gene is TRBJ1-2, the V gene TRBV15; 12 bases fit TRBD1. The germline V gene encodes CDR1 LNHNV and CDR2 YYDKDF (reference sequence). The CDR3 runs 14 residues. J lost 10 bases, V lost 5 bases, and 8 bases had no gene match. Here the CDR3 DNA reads TGTGCCACCAGCTCCCTAGGGACAGGGGGCGCCTACACCTTC. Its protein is CATSSLGTGGAYTF.

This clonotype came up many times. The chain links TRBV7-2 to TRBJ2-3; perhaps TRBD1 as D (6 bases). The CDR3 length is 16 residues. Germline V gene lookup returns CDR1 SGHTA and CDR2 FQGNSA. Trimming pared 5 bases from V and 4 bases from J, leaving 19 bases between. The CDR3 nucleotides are TGTGCCAGCAGCCCAAGGGGGTTGGGTTTGTCAGATACGCAGTATTTT. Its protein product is CASSPRGLGLSDTQYF.

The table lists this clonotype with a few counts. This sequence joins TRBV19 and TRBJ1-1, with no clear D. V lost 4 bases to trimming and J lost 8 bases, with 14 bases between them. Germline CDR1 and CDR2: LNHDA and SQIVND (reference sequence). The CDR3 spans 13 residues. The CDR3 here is CASSTDTPVEAFF. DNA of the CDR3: TGTGCCAGTAGTACTGACACTCCCGTGGAAGCTTTCTTT.

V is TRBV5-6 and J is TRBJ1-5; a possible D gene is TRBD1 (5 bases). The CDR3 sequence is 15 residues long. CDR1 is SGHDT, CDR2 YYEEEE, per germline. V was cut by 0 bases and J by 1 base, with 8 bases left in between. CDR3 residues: CASSLAGQSNQPQHF. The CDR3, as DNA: TGTGCCAGCAGCTTGGCCGGACAAAGCAATCAGCCCCAGCATTTT.

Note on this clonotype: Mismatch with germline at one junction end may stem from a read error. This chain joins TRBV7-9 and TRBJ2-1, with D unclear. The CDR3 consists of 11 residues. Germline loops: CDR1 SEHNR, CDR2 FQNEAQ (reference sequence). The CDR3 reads CDSSLIYEQFF. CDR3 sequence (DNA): TGTGACAGCAGCTTAATCTATGAGCAGTTCTTC.

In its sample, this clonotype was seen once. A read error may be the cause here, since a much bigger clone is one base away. The CDR3 reads CSARDSSGGTYKQYF. Here the CDR3 DNA reads TGCAGTGCTAGAGATAGTAGCGGGGGGACCTACAAGCAGTACTTC. The V call is TRBV20-1, the J call TRBJ2-7, with 10 bases lining up with TRBD2. CDR3 length: 15 amino acids. CDR1 is DFQATT, CDR2 SNEGSKA, per germline (reference sequence).

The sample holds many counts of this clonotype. The CDR3 loop is CAWSRKTDQTEAFF. The CDR3 DNA sequence: TGTGCCTGGAGTCGAAAAACAGACCAGACTGAAGCTTTCTTT. The V call is TRBV30, the J call TRBJ1-1, with D unclear. CDR1 and CDR2 (germline): GTSNPN, SVGIG (reference sequence). The CDR3 loop spans 14 amino acids. V shed 2 bases and J shed 5 bases, with 15 bases lying between them. The entire variable domain, with the rest obtained from reference TRBV30 and TRBJ1-1, is as follows: SQTIHQWPATLVQPVGSPLSLECTVEGTSNPNLYWYRQAAGRGLQLLFYSVGIGQISSEVPQNLSASRPQDRQFILSSKKLLLSDSGFYLCAWSRKTDQTEAFFGQGTRLTVV.

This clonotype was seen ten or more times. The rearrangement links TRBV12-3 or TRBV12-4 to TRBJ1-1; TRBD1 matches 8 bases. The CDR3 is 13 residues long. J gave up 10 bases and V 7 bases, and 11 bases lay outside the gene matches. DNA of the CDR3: TGTGCCAGCACTCGGACAGGGACTTTGGGAGCTTTCTTT. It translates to CASTRTGTLGAFF.

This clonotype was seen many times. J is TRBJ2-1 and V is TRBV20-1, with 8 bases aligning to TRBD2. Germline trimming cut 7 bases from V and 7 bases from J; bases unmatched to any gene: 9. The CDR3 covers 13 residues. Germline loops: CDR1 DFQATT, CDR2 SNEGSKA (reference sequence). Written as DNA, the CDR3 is TGCAGTGGGGCCGGGAGGGCGGAAAATGAGCAGTTCTTC. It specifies CSGAGRAENEQFF.

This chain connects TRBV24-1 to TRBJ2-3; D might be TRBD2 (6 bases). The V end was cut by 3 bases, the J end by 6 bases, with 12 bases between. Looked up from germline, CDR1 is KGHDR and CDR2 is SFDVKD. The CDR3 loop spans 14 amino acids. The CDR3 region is CATSDPQGGDTQYF. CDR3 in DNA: TGTGCCACCAGTGATCCCCAAGGAGGGGATACGCAGTATTTT.

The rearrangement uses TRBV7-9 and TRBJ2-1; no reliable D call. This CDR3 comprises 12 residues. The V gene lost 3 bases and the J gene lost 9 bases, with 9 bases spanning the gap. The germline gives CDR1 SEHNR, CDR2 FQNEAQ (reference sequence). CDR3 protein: CASSFRNSEQFF. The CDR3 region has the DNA TGTGCCAGCAGCTTCCGTAACAGTGAGCAGTTCTTC.

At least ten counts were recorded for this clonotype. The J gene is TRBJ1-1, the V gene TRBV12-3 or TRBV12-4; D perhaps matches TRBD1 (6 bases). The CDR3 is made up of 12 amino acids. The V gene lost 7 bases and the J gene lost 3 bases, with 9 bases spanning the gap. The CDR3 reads CASIGQHTEAFF. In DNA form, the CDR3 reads TGTGCCAGCATAGGACAGCACACTGAAGCTTTCTTT.

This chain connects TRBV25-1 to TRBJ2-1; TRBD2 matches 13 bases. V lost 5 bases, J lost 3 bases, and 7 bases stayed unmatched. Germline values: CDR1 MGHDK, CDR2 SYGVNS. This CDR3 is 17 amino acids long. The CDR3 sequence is CASSKTSGRRGYNEQFF. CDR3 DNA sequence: TGTGCCAGCAGTAAGACTAGCGGGAGGCGAGGCTACAATGAGCAGTTCTTC.